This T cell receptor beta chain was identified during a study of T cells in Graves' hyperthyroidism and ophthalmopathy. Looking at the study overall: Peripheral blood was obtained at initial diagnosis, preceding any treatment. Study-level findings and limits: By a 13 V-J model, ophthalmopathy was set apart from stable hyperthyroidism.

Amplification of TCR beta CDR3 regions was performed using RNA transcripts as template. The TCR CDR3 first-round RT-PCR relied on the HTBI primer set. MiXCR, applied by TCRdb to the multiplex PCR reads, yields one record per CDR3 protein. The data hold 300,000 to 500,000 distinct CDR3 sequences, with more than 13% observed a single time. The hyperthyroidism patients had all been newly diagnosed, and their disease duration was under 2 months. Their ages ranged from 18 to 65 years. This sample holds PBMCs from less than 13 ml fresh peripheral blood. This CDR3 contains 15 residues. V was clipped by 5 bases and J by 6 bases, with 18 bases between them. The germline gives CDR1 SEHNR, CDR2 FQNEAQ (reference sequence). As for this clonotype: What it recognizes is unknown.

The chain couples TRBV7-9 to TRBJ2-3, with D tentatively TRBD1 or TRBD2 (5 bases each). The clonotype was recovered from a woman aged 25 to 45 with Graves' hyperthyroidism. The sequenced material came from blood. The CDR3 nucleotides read TGTGCCAGCAGCCCCCTCCGGGACCCGGCGGATACGCAGTATTTT. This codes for CASSPLRDPADTQYF.